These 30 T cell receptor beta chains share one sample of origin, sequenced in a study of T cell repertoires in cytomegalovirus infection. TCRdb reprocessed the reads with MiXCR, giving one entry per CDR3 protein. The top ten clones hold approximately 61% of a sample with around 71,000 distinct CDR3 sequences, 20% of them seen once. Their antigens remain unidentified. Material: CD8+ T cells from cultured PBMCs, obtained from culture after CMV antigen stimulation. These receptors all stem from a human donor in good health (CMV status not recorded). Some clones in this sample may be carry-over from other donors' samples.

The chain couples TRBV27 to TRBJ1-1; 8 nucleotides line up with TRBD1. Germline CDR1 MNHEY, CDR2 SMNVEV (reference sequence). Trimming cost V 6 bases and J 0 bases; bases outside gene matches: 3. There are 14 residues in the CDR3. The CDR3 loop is CASRRTGLNTEAFF. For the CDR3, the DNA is TGTGCCAGCAGACGGACAGGGTTGAACACTGAAGCTTTCTTT.

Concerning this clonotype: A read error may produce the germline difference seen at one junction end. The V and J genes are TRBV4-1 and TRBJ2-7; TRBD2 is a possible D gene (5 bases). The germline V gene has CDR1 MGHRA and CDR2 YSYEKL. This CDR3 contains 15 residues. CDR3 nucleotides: TGTGCCAGCAGCCAAGCGGTCACCCTCACCTACGAGCAGTACTTC. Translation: CASSQAVTLTYEQYF.

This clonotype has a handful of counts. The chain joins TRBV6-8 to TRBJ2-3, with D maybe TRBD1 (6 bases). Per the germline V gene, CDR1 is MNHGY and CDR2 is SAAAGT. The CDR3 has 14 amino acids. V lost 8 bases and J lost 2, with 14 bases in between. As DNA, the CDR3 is TGTGCCAGCCCCCGGGACACCTACACAGATACGCAGTATTTT. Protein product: CASPRDTYTDTQYF.

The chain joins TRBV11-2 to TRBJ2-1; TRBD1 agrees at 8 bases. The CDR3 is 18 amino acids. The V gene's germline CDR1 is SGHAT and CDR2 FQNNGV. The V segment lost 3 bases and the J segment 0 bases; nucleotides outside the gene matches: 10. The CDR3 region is CASSFPPGTGSSYNEQFF. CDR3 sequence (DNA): TGTGCCAGCAGCTTTCCCCCCGGGACAGGAAGCTCCTACAATGAGCAGTTCTTC.

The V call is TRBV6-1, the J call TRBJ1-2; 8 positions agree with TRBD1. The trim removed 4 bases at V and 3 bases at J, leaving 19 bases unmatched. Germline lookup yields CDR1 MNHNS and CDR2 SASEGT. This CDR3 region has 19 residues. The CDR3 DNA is TGTGCCAGCAGTGCACCTTCCGGGACAGGCGGGTGGTTGGACTATGGCTACACCTTC. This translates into CASSAPSGTGGWLDYGYTF.

The CDR3 nucleotides are TGTGCCAGCATTAATGGAAACACCATATATTTT. It yields the protein CASINGNTIYF. The chain carries TRBV6-2 or TRBV6-3 and TRBJ1-3; no clear D. V lost 7 bases and J lost 3, with 4 bases in between. The V gene's germline CDR1 is MNHEY and CDR2 SVGEGT. This CDR3 comprises 11 residues.

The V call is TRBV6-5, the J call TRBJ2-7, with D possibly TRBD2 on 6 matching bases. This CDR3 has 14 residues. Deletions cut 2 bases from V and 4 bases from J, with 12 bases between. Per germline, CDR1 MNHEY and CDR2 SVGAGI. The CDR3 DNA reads TGTGCCAGCAGTTACAACGGGGGATCGTACGAGCAGTACTTC. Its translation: CASSYNGGSYEQYF.

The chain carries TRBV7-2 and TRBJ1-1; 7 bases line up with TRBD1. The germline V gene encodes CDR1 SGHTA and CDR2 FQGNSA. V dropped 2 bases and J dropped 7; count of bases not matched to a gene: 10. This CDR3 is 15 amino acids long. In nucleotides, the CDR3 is TGTGCCAGCAGCTTAACCGCCAGACAGGGCATTGAAGCTTTCTTT. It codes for CASSLTARQGIEAFF.

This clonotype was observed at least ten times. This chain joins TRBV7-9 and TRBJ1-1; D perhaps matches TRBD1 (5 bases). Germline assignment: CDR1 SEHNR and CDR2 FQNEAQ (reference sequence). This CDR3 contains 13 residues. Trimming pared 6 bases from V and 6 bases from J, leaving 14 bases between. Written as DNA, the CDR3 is TGTGCCAGCAGGCGTGAGGGGACCGCTGAAGCTTTCTTT. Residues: CASRREGTAEAFF.

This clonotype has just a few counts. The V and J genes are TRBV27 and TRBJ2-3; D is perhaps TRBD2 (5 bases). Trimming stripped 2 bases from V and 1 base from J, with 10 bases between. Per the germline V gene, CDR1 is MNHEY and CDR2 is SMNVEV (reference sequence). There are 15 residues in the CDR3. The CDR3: CASSLVLDGTDTQYF. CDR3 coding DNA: TGTGCCAGCAGTTTAGTACTAGATGGCACAGATACGCAGTATTTT.

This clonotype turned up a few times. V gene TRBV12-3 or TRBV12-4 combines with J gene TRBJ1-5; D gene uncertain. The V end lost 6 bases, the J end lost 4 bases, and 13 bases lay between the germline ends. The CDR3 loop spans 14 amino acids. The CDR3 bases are TGTGCCAGCAGCCCCGGAAGTGGGAATCAGCCCCAGCATTTT. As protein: CASSPGSGNQPQHF.

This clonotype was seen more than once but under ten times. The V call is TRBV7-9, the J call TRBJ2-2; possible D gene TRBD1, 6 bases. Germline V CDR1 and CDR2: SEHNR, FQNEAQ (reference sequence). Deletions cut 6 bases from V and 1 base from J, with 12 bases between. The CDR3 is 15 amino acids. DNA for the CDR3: TGTGCCAGCAGATCAGGGGCAGGGAACACCGGGGAGCTGTTTTTT. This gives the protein CASRSGAGNTGELFF.

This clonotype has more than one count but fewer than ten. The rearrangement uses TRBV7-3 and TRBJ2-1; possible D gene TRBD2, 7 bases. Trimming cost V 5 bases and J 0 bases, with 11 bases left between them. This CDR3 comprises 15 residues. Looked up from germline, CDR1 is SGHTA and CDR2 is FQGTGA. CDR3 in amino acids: CASSRGGGSYNEQFF. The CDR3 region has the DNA TGTGCCAGCAGCCGCGGGGGCGGCTCCTACAATGAGCAGTTCTTC.

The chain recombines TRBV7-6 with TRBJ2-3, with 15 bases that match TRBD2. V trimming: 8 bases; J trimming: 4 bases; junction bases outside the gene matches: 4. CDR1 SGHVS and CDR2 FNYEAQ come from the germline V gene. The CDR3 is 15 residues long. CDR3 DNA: TGTGCCAGCGCTTGGACTAGCGGGGGGGCAGATACGCAGTATTTT. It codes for CASAWTSGGADTQYF.

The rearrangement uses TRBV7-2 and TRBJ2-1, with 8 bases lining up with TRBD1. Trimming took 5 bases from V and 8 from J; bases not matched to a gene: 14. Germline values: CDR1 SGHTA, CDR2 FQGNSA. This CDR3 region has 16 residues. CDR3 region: CASSPREGTGLDEQFF. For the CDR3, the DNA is TGTGCCAGCAGCCCCCGTGAGGGGACAGGCCTGGATGAGCAGTTCTTC.

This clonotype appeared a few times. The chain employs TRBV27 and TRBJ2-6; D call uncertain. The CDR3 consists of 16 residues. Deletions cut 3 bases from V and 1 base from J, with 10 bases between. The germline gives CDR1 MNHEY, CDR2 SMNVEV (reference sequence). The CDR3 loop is CASSFGLGSGANVLTF. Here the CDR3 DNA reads TGTGCCAGCAGTTTTGGATTGGGGTCTGGGGCCAACGTCCTGACTTTC.

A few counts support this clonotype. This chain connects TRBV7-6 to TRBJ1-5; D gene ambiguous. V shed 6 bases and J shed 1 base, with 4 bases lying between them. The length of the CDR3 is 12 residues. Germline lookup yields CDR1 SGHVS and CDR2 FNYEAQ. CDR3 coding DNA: TGTGCCAGCAGTGGAAGCAATCAGCCCCAGCATTTT. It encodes CASSGSNQPQHF.

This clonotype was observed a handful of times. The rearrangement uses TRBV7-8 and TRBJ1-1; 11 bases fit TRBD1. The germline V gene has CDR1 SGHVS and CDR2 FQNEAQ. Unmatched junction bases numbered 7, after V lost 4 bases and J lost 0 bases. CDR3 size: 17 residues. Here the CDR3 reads CASSSRDRGLMNTEAFF. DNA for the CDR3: TGTGCCAGCAGCTCTCGGGACAGGGGGTTGATGAACACTGAAGCTTTCTTT.

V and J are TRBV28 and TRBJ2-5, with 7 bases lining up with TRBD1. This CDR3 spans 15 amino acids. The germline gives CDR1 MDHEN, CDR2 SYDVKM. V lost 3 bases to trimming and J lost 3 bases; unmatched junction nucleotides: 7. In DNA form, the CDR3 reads TGTGCCAGCAGTTTGTCTCACAGGGGAAAAGAGACCCAGTACTTC. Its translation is CASSLSHRGKETQYF.

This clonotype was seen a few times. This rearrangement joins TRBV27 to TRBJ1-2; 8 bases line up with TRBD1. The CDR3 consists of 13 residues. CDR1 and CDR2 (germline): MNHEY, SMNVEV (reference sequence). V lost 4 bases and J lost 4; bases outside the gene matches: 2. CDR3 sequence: CASSSGQAYGYTF. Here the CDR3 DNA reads TGTGCCAGCAGTTCGGGACAGGCCTATGGCTACACCTTC.

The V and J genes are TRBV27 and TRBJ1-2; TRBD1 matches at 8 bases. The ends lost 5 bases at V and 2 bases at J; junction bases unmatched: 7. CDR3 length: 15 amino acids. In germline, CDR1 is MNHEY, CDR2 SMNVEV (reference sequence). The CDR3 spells CASSTRTGHNYGYTF. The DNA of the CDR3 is TGTGCCAGCAGTACGAGGACAGGGCACAACTATGGCTACACCTTC.

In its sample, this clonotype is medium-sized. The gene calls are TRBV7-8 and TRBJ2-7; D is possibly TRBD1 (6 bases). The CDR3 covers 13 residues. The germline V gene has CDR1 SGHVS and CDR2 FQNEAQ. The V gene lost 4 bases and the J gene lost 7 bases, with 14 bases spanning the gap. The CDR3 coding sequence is TGTGCCAGCAGCTCGGGACACCCAGAAGAGCAGTACTTC. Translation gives CASSSGHPEEQYF.

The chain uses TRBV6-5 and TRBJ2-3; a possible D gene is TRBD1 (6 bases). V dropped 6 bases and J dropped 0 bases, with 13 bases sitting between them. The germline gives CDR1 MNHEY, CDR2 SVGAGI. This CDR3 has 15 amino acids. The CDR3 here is CASSPPRGSTDTQYF. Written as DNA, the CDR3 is TGTGCCAGCAGCCCCCCGAGGGGGAGCACAGATACGCAGTATTTT.

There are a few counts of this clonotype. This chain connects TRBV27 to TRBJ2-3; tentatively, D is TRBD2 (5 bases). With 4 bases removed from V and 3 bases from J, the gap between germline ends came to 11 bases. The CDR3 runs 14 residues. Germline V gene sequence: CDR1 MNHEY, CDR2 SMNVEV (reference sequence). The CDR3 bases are TGTGCCAGCAGTTCCGAGGGTGGGACAGATACGCAGTATTTT. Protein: CASSSEGGTDTQYF.

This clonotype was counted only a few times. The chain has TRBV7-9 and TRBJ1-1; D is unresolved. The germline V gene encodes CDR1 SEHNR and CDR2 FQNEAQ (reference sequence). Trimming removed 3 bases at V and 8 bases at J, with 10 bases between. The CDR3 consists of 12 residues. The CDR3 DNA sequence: TGTGCCAGCAGCTTCCACCGGACCGAAGCTTTCTTT. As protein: CASSFHRTEAFF.

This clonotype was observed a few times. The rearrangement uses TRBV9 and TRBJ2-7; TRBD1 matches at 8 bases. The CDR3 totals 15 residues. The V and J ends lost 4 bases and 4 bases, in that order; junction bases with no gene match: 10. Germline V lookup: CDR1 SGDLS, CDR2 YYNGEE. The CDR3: CASSSPTGGGYEQYF. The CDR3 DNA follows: TGTGCCAGCAGCTCCCCAACAGGGGGTGGATACGAGCAGTACTTC.

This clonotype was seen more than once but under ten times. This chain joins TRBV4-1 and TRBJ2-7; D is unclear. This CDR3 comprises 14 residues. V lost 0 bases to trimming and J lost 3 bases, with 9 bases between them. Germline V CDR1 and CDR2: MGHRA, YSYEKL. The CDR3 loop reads CASSQDSTYYEQYF. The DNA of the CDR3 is TGCGCCAGCAGCCAAGATAGCACTTACTACGAGCAGTACTTC.

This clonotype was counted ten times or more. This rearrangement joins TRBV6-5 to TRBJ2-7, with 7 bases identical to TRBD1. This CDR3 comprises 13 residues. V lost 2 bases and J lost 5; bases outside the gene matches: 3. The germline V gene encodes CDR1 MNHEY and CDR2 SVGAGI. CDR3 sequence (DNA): TGTGCCAGCAGTTACCGGGACAGTGACGAGCAGTACTTC. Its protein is CASSYRDSDEQYF.

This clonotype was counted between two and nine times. CDR3 DNA: TGTGCCAGCGAACCTATACCGGGACAGGGGGCGAGGGGCTACACCTTC. It specifies CASEPIPGQGARGYTF. This chain uses TRBV7-9 with TRBJ1-2; 12 bases are a match to TRBD1. The CDR3 has 16 residues. The germline gives CDR1 SEHNR, CDR2 FQNEAQ (reference sequence). V shed 8 bases, J shed 8 bases, and the junction held 15 bases outside the gene matches. Together with reference TRBV7-9 and TRBJ1-2, the CDR3 gives the full variable domain: DTGVSQNPRHKITKRGQNVTFRCDPISEHNRLYWYRQTLGQGPEFLTYFQNEAQLEKSRLLSDRFSAERPKGSFSTLEIQRTEQGDSAMYLCASEPIPGQGARGYTFGSGTRLTVV.

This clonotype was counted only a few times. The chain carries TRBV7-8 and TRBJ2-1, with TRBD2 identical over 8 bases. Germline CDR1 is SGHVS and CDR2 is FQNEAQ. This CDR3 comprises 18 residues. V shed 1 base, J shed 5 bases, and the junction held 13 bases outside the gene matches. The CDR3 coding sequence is TGTGCCAGCAGCTTAGAGGGGGGTAGAGCGGGGGTTCACAATGAGCAGTTCTTC. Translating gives CASSLEGGRAGVHNEQFF.